Listed below are T cell receptor beta chains from one sample, sequenced in a study of T-cell reconstitution after alpha-beta-depleted transplantation in children. MiXCR, run by TCRdb on the PCR reads, gives a single entry per CDR3 protein. Found here are over 150,000 distinct CDR3 sequences, about 7% of them singletons; the top ten hold 4.5% to 6.5%. The material was PBMCs, obtained before TCRalphabeta/CD19-depleted stem cell transplant. These receptors came from a boy aged 2 to 9 with acute lymphoblastic leukemia, due to receive a stem cell transplant. CDR3s include the opening cysteine and the closing phenylalanine or tryptophan. A D gene is named only where the DNA matches it firmly. Clone sizes are given selectively: once, few, many, or a class where the clone is expanded.

TRBJ2-3,many,TRBV7-9,.,TGTGCCAGCAGCTCTTCAACATATACGCAGTATTTT,CASSSSTYTQYF
TRBJ1-3,.,TRBV20-1,.,TGCAGTGCTACAGACAGCTTCTCTGGAAACACCATATATTTT,CSATDSFSGNTIYF
TRBJ2-5,many,TRBV5-1,.,TGCGCCAGCAGCTTGTACCAAGAGACCCAGTACTTC,CASSLYQETQYF
TRBJ2-1,.,TRBV14,.,TGTGCCAGCAGCCCGGGACAACTTGAGCAGTTCTTC,CASSPGQLEQFF
TRBJ1-1,many,TRBV12-3/TRBV12-4,.,TGTGCCAGCACCCCTTTAGGGGGAGGCACTGAAGCTTTCTTT,CASTPLGGGTEAFF
TRBJ1-1,many,TRBV7-2,.,TGTGCCAGCAGCTCGCTCAATCGACGAAAAGAAGCTTTCTTT,CASSSLNRRKEAFF
TRBJ2-1,few,TRBV7-2,.,TGTGCCAGCAGGCGACCGGGCTACAATGAGCAGTTCTTC,CASRRPGYNEQFF
TRBJ2-3,many,TRBV27,.,TGTGCCAGCAGTCCCGGTCGGGTATCAGATACGCAGTATTTT,CASSPGRVSDTQYF
TRBJ1-2,many,TRBV15,TRBD1,TGTGCCACCAGCAGAGATAACAGGGGTCACTATGGCTACACCTTC,CATSRDNRGHYGYTF
TRBJ1-2,few,TRBV9,TRBD1,TGTGCCAGCAGCACGCAACAGGGGAACTATGGCTACACCTTC,CASSTQQGNYGYTF
TRBJ2-2,.,TRBV6-5,.,TGTGCCAGCAGTTACTCGTCCGGGTCGGACACCGGGGAGCTGTTTTTT,CASSYSSGSDTGELFF
TRBJ1-1,many,TRBV12-3/TRBV12-4,.,TGTGCCAGCACTCTGGGAGACACTGAAGCTTTCTTT,CASTLGDTEAFF
TRBJ1-2,many,TRBV28,TRBD1,TGTGCCAGCAGCCGACAGGGAATATACACCTTC,CASSRQGIYTF
TRBJ1-5,.,TRBV15,.,TGTGCCACCAGCAGAGGGGCGCCGGATAGCAATCAGCCCCAGCATTTT,CATSRGAPDSNQPQHF
TRBJ2-2,many,TRBV3-1,TRBD1,TGTGCCAGCAGCCGACAGGGGTCTTACACCGGGGAGCTGTTTTTT,CASSRQGSYTGELFF
TRBJ2-7,many,TRBV28,.,TGTGCCAGCAGTTTTTCCCACAGGGAAGACTACGAGCAGTACTTC,CASSFSHREDYEQYF
TRBJ1-1,.,TRBV4-2,.,TGTGCCAGCAGCCAACTCGGGAACACTGAAGCTTTCTTT,CASSQLGNTEAFF
TRBJ1-3,many,TRBV2,TRBD1,TGTGCCAGCAGTGCAGGGGGGACTATGGCAAACACCATATATTTT,CASSAGGTMANTIYF
TRBJ1-1,many,TRBV5-1,.,TGCGCCAGCAGCTTGCTGCAGGGTAACACTGAAGCTTTCTTT,CASSLLQGNTEAFF
TRBJ2-1,many,TRBV7-8,.,TGTGCCAGCAGCCTGCTCGTGGGGCCGGCGCAGTTCTTC,CASSLLVGPAQFF
TRBJ2-5,.,TRBV20-1,TRBD1,TGCAGTGCTAGTGGGATGTCTGGCGGACAGGCAAATGTGGAGACCCAGTACTTC,CSASGMSGGQANVETQYF
TRBJ1-2,few,TRBV5-1,TRBD1,TGCGCCAGCAGCTTACGACAGGGTACCTATGGCTACACCTTC,CASSLRQGTYGYTF
TRBJ1-1,many,TRBV10-3,.,TGTGCCATCGGCGAGGGGGGCGAAGCTTTCTTT,CAIGEGGEAFF
TRBJ2-7,few,TRBV15,.,TGTGCCACCAGCAGCCCCCAGGGGAGGGTCCGCTACGAGCAGTACTTC,CATSSPQGRVRYEQYF
TRBJ2-2,many,TRBV7-9,.,TGTGCCAGCAGCTTTTCGTCGAACACCGGGGAGCTGTTTTTT,CASSFSSNTGELFF
TRBJ2-5,.,TRBV20-1,.,TGCAGTGCTAGAGGTTCGGCAGGGGTCGCTTTAAGCCGAGAGACCCAGTACTTC,CSARGSAGVALSRETQYF
TRBJ2-7,many,TRBV28,.,TGTGCCAGCAATCGGGGGCACTACGAGCAGTACTTC,CASNRGHYEQYF
TRBJ1-5,.,TRBV6-2/TRBV6-3,.,TGTGCCAGCAGTTCCGCCCAGGGTAGAAATCAGCCCCAGCATTTT,CASSSAQGRNQPQHF
TRBJ2-7,.,TRBV7-6,.,TGTGCCAGCAGCCCCACCACTGATAGGGTCTACGAGCAGTACTTC,CASSPTTDRVYEQYF
TRBJ2-7,.,TRBV12-3/TRBV12-4,.,TGTGCCAGCACAGATGGCGGGATGCGCTACGAGCAGTACTTC,CASTDGGMRYEQYF
TRBJ2-2,.,TRBV19,TRBD1,TGTGCCAGTAGTACGACAGGGGCCACCGGGGAGCCGTTTTTT,CASSTTGATGEPFF
TRBJ2-5,many,TRBV28,TRBD1,TGTGCCAGCAGCCCCGGGACAGAGGATCAGACCCAGTACTTC,CASSPGTEDQTQYF
TRBJ2-1,few,TRBV20-1,TRBD2,TGCAGTGCTAGAGAGCGAGCGGGACTCGGCAATGAGCAGTTCTTC,CSARERAGLGNEQFF
TRBJ2-7,many,TRBV27,.,TGTGCCAGCAGTTTAAAGGCAGGGGACTACGAGCAGTACTTC,CASSLKAGDYEQYF
TRBJ1-1,many,TRBV20-1,TRBD1,TGCAGTGCGCTCCAGGGGGCAGCTTTCTTT,CSALQGAAFF
TRBJ2-2,many,TRBV28,.,TGTGCCAGCACTTCTCACCAGAACACCGGGGAGCTGTTTTTT,CASTSHQNTGELFF
TRBJ2-1,many,TRBV20-1,.,TGCAGTGCTAGAGATCCTTGGTCACGCGTGAGGAATGAGCAGTTCTTC,CSARDPWSRVRNEQFF
TRBJ1-1,few,TRBV5-6,TRBD1,TGTGCCAGCACCCCTACCGGGACAGGGGACGCCGGGACTGAAGCTTTCTTT,CASTPTGTGDAGTEAFF
TRBJ1-5,many,TRBV7-2,.,TGTGCCAGCAGCTCCCACCGTCCGGAGGGCAATCAGCCCCAGCATTTT,CASSSHRPEGNQPQHF
TRBJ1-5,many,TRBV6-5,TRBD1,TGTGCCAGCAGAACGGGACAGGGGGGCGGTCAGCCCCAGCATTTT,CASRTGQGGGQPQHF
TRBJ1-1,.,TRBV12-3/TRBV12-4,.,TGTGCCAGCAGTCCTAGGACGGAGAACACTGAAGCTTTCTTT,CASSPRTENTEAFF
TRBJ1-5,many,TRBV4-3,.,TGCGCCAGCAGCCAAGGCTTTAGCAATCAGCCCCAGCATTTT,CASSQGFSNQPQHF
TRBJ2-7,many,TRBV7-8,TRBD2,TGTGCCAGCAGTCTACTAGCGGGACCCTACGAGCAGTACTTC,CASSLLAGPYEQYF